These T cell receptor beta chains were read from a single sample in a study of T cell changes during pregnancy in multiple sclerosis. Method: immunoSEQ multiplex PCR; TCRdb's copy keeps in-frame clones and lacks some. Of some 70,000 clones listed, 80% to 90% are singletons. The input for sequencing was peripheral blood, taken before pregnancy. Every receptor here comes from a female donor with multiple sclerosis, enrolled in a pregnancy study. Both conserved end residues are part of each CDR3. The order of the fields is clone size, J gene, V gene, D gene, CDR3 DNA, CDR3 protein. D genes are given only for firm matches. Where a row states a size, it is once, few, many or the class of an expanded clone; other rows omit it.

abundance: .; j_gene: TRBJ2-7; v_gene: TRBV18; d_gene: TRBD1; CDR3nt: TGTGCCAGCTCTCAGGGGGTAAACTACGAGCAGTACTTC; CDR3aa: CASSQGVNYEQYF
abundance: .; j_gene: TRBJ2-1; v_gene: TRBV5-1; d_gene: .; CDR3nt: TGCGCCAGCAGCTTGGATGGGAGGAACAATGAGCAGTTCTTC; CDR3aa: CASSLDGRNNEQFF
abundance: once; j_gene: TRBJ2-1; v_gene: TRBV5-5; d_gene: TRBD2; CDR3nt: TGTGCCAGCAGCGGACGAGCGGGGGGGATATATGAGCAGTTCTTC; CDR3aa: CASSGRAGGIYEQFF
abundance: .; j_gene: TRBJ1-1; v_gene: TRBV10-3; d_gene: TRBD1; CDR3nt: TGTGCCATCAGTGAGCGCCAGGGGGCTCAGGTGAACACTGAAGCTTTCTTT; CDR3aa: CAISERQGAQVNTEAFF
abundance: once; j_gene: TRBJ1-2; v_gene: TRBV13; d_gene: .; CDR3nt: TGTGCCAGCAGCTCCCATAACTACAACTATGGCTACACCTTC; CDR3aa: CASSSHNYNYGYTF
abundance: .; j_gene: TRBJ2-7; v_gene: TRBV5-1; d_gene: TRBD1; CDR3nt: TGCGCCAGCAGCTCGGTACGGACAGGGGCACTCTACGAGCAGTACTTC; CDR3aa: CASSSVRTGALYEQYF
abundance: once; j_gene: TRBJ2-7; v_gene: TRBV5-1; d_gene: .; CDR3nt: TGCGCCAGCAGCTTGGCCGGGGGAGCCGAGCAGTACTTC; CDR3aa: CASSLAGGAEQYF
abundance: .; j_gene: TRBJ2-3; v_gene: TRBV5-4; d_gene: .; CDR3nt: TGTGCCAGCAGCTTGTATACGGGTGTAAGAGGGGATACGCAGTATTTT; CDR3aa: CASSLYTGVRGDTQYF
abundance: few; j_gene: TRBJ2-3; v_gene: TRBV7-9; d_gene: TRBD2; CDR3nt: TGTGCCAGCAGCTTATCATGGGCTAGCGGGACTAATTTACCAGATACGCAGTATTTT; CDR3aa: CASSLSWASGTNLPDTQYF
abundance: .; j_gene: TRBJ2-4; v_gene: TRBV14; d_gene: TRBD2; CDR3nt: TGTGCCAGCAGCCAAGTCTTAGCGGGAGGTTCCCCCTCGGGAGCCAAAAACATTCAGTACTTC; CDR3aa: CASSQVLAGGSPSGAKNIQYF
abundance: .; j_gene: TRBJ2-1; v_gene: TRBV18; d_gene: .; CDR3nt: TGTGCCAGCTCACCGCGGGACGCCATAGGGCATAATGAGCAGTTCTTC; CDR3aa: CASSPRDAIGHNEQFF
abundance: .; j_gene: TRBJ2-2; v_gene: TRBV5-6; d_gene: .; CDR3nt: TGTGCCAGCAGCCCCGGAGGACTTACGAACACCGGGGAGCTGTTTTTT; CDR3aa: CASSPGGLTNTGELFF
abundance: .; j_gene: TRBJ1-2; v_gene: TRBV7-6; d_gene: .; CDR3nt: TGTGCCAGCAGCTCAGGGGACAACTATGGCTACACCTTC; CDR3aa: CASSSGDNYGYTF
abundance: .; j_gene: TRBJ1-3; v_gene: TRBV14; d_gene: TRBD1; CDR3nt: TGTGCCAGCAGCCAGGAAACAGGGGGAGGTGGAAACACCATATATTTT; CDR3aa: CASSQETGGGGNTIYF
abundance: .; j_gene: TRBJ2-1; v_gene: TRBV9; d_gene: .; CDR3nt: TGTGCCAGCAGCCCCCAGAATTCGCGGGCCGGTAATGAGCAGTTCTTC; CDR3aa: CASSPQNSRAGNEQFF
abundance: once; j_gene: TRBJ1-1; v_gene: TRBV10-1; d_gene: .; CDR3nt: TGCGCCAGCAGTGTTACAGCGGGGTCTATGAACACTGAAGCTTTCTTT; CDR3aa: CASSVTAGSMNTEAFF
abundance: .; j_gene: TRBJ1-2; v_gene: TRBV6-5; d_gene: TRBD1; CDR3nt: TGTGCCAGCAGTTCCAACGACAGGGCAAACACCTTC; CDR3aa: CASSSNDRANTF
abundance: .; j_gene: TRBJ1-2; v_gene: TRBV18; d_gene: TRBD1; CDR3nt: TGTGCCAGCTCCCGGGACAGGGTATCTGGCTACACCTTC; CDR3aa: CASSRDRVSGYTF
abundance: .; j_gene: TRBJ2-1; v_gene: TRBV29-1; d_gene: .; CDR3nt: TGCAGCGTTAGTGGCAGGGTAGAAAATGAGCAGTTCTTC; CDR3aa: CSVSGRVENEQFF
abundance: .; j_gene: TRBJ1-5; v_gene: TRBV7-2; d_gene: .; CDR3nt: TGTGCCAGCAGCTTAGGAGGCGGGCGGAGGCGCAATCAGCCCCAGCATTTT; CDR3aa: CASSLGGGRRRNQPQHF
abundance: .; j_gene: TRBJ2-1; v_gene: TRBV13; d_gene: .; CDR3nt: TGTGCCAGCAGCCACGGGTCAGCGGGTCCTTCCTACAATGAGCAGTTCTTC; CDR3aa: CASSHGSAGPSYNEQFF
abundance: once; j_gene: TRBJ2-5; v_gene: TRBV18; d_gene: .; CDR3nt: TGTGCCAGCTCACCACCGGCCCAAGAGACCCAGTACTTC; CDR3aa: CASSPPAQETQYF
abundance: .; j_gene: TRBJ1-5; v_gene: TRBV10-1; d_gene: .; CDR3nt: TGCGCCAGCAGCAGACACGATAGCAATCAGCCCCAGCATTTT; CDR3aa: CASSRHDSNQPQHF
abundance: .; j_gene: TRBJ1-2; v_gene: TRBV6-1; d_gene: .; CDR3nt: TGTGCCAGCAGTGAAAATTATAACTATGGCTACACCTTC; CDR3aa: CASSENYNYGYTF
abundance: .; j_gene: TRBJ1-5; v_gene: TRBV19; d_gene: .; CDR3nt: TGTGCCAGTAGTACCCGGAGTGCGGAGCCCCAGCATTTT; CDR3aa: CASSTRSAEPQHF
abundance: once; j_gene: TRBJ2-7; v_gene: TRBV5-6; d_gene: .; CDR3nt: TGTGCCAGCAGCTTGGATGACAACTCCTACGAGCAGTACTTC; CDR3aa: CASSLDDNSYEQYF
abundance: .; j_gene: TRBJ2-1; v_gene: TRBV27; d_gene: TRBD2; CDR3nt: TGTGCCTCTCAAGCGGGAATCTCGGGTAATGAGCAGTTCTTC; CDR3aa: CASQAGISGNEQFF
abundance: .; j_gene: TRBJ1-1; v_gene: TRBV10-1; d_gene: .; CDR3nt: TGCGCCAGCAGTCCCAGGGTCGGAGGGAGCACTGAAGCTTTCTTT; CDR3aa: CASSPRVGGSTEAFF
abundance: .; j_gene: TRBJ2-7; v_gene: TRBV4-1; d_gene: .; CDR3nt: TGCGCCAGCAGCCAAGATCTCATGGCCGGGAGCGGAACCTACGAGCAGTACTTC; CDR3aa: CASSQDLMAGSGTYEQYF